The 16 T cell receptor beta chains below come from one sample, sequenced in a study of blood T cells in healthy people across ages. A second PCR, run for roughly 6 to 11 cycles, used a sample-barcoded 5' primer plus a J-beta primer mix. MiXCR, applied by TCRdb to the 5' RACE reads, yields one record per CDR3 protein. The table shows approximately 700,000 distinct CDR3 sequences, with about a third occurring only once. The sample taken for sequencing was blood. Receptors originate from a woman of 80 years or more in good health.

The CDR3 DNA reads as TGTGCCTGGTCCACCAACACGTACACTGAAGCTTTCTTT. It specifies CAWSTNTYTEAFF. The rearrangement joins TRBV30 to TRBJ1-1; D gene uncertain. CDR1 GTSNPN and CDR2 SVGIG come from the germline V gene (reference sequence). The CDR3 runs to 13 residues. Trimming stripped 5 bases from V and 3 bases from J, with 13 bases between.

The V gene is TRBV6-1, the J gene TRBJ1-5; 9 nucleotides align to TRBD1. This CDR3 contains 14 residues. Germline assignment: CDR1 MNHNS and CDR2 SASEGT. Trimming at V came to 6 bases and at J to 5 bases, leaving 5 bases not matched to a gene. The DNA for the CDR3 is TGTGCCAGCAGAGGACAGGGGAGCCATCAGCCCCAGCATTTT. Its translation: CASRGQGSHQPQHF.

Remarks on this clonotype: A read error may be the cause here, since a much bigger clone is one base away. The CDR3 region has the DNA TGTGCCTGGAGTTTGGCAAATGAGCAGTACTTC. Amino acids: CAWSLANEQYF. This chain connects TRBV30 to TRBJ2-7, with no clear D. CDR1 and CDR2 from the germline V gene are GTSNPN and SVGIG (reference sequence). The CDR3 is 11 residues long. Trimming shortened V by 2 bases and J by 7 bases, and 9 bases separated the two germline ends.

The chain couples TRBV12-3 or TRBV12-4 to TRBJ2-3; 9 positions agree with TRBD2. CDR3 length: 16 residues. With V trimmed by 3 bases and J by 8 bases, 12 bases remained unmatched. For the CDR3, the DNA is TGTGCCAGCAGTTTCCCTCCGGGGGGGCGGGGGGGTACGCAGTATTTT. It yields the protein CASSFPPGGRGGTQYF.

The chain links TRBV12-3 or TRBV12-4 to TRBJ2-2, with TRBD1 as a possible D gene (5 bases). The CDR3 has 18 amino acids. Trimming shortened V by 7 bases and J by 5 bases, and 26 bases separated the two germline ends. The CDR3 sequence is CASTETPDSGFLTGELFF. The DNA for the CDR3 is TGTGCCAGCACCGAGACGCCCGATTCAGGGTTTCTTACCGGGGAGCTGTTTTTT.

The rearrangement uses TRBV20-1 and TRBJ2-3, with 7 bases lining up with TRBD1. Trimming removed 2 bases from V and 4 bases from J; junction bases left unmatched: 6. The CDR3 consists of 14 residues. In germline, CDR1 is DFQATT, CDR2 SNEGSKA (reference sequence). DNA for the CDR3: TGCAGTGCTAGACTGACAGGGCTGGCAGATACGCAGTATTTT. As protein: CSARLTGLADTQYF.

V gene TRBV9 combines with J gene TRBJ1-5, with TRBD1 identical over 8 bases. V lost 0 bases to trimming and J lost 8 bases; unmatched junction nucleotides: 4. The CDR3 is 14 residues long. Germline loops: CDR1 SGDLS, CDR2 YYNGEE. CDR3 sequence reads: CASSVGGGQEPQHF. CDR3 DNA: TGTGCCAGCAGCGTAGGGGGGGGACAGGAGCCCCAGCATTTT.

This clonotype has a count of ten or more. V is TRBV7-2 and J is TRBJ1-2, with a possible D match to TRBD1 (5 bases). The V gene's germline CDR1 is SGHTA and CDR2 FQGNSA. CDR3 length: 13 residues. Trimming removed 3 bases from V and 4 bases from J, with 9 bases in between. The CDR3 DNA reads TGTGCCAGCAGCTTCGGGACGGTCTATGGCTACACCTTC. Amino acids: CASSFGTVYGYTF.

This clonotype was seen repeatedly, ten times or more. V usage is TRBV3-1 and J usage is TRBJ1-2; D is uncertain. Between the trimmed V and J ends, which lost 5 bases and 7 bases, there was a span of 26 bases. This CDR3 comprises 17 residues. The germline CDR1 and CDR2 sequences are LGHDT and YNNKEL (reference sequence). This chain's CDR3 is CASSSPPKRAGLGGYTF. The CDR3 DNA reads as TGTGCCAGCAGCTCGCCTCCTAAGAGGGCCGGGTTGGGTGGCTACACCTTC.

This chain connects TRBV5-1 to TRBJ2-7, with TRBD2 matching 7 bases. CDR1 SGHRS and CDR2 YFSETQ come from the germline V gene. V dropped 4 bases and J dropped 0; count of bases not matched to a gene: 7. The CDR3 totals 15 residues. Here the CDR3 reads CASSTGTINSYEQYF. The DNA for the CDR3 is TGCGCCAGCAGCACTGGGACTATCAACTCCTACGAGCAGTACTTC.

Points on this clonotype: A much larger clone lies one base from this, so it may be a read error. The V call is TRBV6-5, the J call TRBJ2-3; the D call may be TRBD1 or TRBD2 (5 bases each). The V and J ends lost 8 bases and 4 bases respectively, with 19 bases between them. This CDR3 is 15 amino acids long. Germline values: CDR1 MNHEY, CDR2 SVGAGI. CDR3 amino acids: CASCPQGTDPDTQYF. For the CDR3, the DNA is TGTGCCAGCTGTCCCCAAGGGACCGACCCAGATACGCAGTATTTT.

V gene TRBV7-2 combines with J gene TRBJ2-3, with 7 bases lining up with TRBD2. V shed 7 bases and J 6 bases; nucleotides not matched to a gene: 7. The CDR3 is 13 residues long. Germline values: CDR1 SGHTA, CDR2 FQGNSA. Here the CDR3 DNA reads TGTGCCAGCATGGTCGTGGGGGGGGATACGCAGTATTTT. Translating it yields CASMVVGGDTQYF.

Worth noting for this clonotype: This sequence may be a read error, since a much larger clone differs from it by one base. The chain recombines TRBV5-1 with TRBJ2-1; the D is unclear. The J call could be wrong; TRBJ2-7 is a better fit for the DNA end. The CDR3 has 15 residues. CDR1 and CDR2 from the germline V gene are SGHRS and YFSETQ. As DNA, the CDR3 is TGCGCCAGCAGCTTGGTCCCGAAGTCCTACAATGAGCAGTACTTC. Translating gives CASSLVPKSYNEQYF.

This chain connects TRBV20-1 to TRBJ2-7; TRBD2 matches 12 bases. Germline V gene data show CDR1 as DFQATT and CDR2 as SNEGSKA (reference sequence). CDR3 length: 16 amino acids. The J segment lost 2 bases and the V segment lost 6 bases, leaving 11 bases of the junction unmatched. The DNA of the CDR3 is TGCAGTGCCCCGAGCGCACTAGCGGGAGGCACCTACGAGCAGTACTTC. Protein product: CSAPSALAGGTYEQYF.

This clonotype was seen at least ten times. The chain has TRBV9 and TRBJ2-1, with 15 bases identical to TRBD2. Looked up from germline, CDR1 is SGDLS and CDR2 is YYNGEE. This CDR3 is 17 amino acids long. V lost 4 bases to trimming and J lost 6 bases; unmatched junction nucleotides: 8. The CDR3 DNA is TGTGCCAGCAGCATGGGACTAGCGGGGGGAACGGCCAATGAGCAGTTCTTC. Translating gives CASSMGLAGGTANEQFF.

In its sample, this clonotype was seen many times. The chain uses TRBV6-2 or TRBV6-3 and TRBJ2-5; D is undetermined. Looked up from germline, CDR1 is MNHEY and CDR2 is SVGEGT. Trimming took 6 bases from V and 2 from J, leaving 13 bases between them. This CDR3 is 14 amino acids long. The CDR3 sequence is CASSSLDLQETQYF. The CDR3 DNA sequence: TGTGCCAGCAGCTCCCTAGACTTACAAGAGACCCAGTACTTC.